This T cell receptor (beta chain) comes out of a study of blood T cell repertoires in COVID-19. In the study overall: COVID-19 samples, acute and convalescent, were from the United States, Italy and Spain. Sources were T cells, B-cell-depleted T cells, or PBMCs; the material itself was cDNA or gDNA.

V lost 4 bases, J lost 5 bases, and 12 bases stayed unmatched. CDR1 and CDR2 (germline): MNHEY, SVGEGT. The CDR3 is 16 amino acids. In the source study's methods: The assay estimated nucleated cells by amplifying reference gene primers. The table came from immunoSEQ multiplex PCR; TCRdb's copy has only in-frame clones and leaves some out. The D gene and trimming were derived from the DNA, and the V and J assignments and clone size from that table. The top ten clones hold around 1.7% of a sample with about 110,000 clones, less than 75% of them seen once. The chain uses TRBV6-2 or TRBV6-3 and TRBJ2-5; 8 bases agree with TRBD2. The sequence came from a woman aged 40 to 49 with acute or convalescent COVID-19. Sequencing was done on a sample of peripheral blood. Here the CDR3 DNA reads TGTGCCAGCAGTTCCCGAGCGGGGGCGAGGTGGGAGACCCAGTACTTC. Translation gives CASSSRAGARWETQYF.